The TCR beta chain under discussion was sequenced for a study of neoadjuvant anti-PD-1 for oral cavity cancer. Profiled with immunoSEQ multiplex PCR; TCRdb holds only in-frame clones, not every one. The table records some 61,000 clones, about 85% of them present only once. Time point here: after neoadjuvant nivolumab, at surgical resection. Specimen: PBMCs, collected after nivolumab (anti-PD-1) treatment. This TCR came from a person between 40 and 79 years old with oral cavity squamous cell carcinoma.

The CDR3 here is CASSRGPTDTQYF. The CDR3 nucleotides are TGTGCCAGCAGTAGGGGACCCACAGATACGCAGTATTTT. The V and J genes are TRBV2 and TRBJ2-3; D tentatively fits TRBD1 or TRBD2 (5 bases each). Trimming took 5 bases from V and 2 from J, leaving 8 bases between them. The CDR3 totals 13 residues. Germline-derived CDR1 and CDR2 are SNHLY and FYNNEI. Full variable domain (remainder filled in from reference TRBV2 and TRBJ2-3): EPEVTQTPSHQVTQMGQEVILRCVPISNHLYFYWYRQILGQKVEFLVSFYNNEISEKSEIFDDQFSVERPDGSNFTLKIRSTKLEDSAMYFCASSRGPTDTQYFGPGTRLTVL.